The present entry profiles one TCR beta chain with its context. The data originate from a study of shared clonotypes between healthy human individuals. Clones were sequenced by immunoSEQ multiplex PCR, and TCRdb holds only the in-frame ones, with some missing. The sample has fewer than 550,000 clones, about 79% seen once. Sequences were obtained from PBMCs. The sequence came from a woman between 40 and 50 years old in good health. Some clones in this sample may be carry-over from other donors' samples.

The CDR3 DNA reads as TGTGCCAGCAGCCCGACTAGAATCACAGATACGCAGTATTTT. Translation gives CASSPTRITDTQYF. The chain recombines TRBV7-2 with TRBJ2-3; D may be TRBD2 (6 bases). The CDR3 has 14 residues. CDR1 SGHTA and CDR2 FQGNSA come from the germline V gene. V lost 5 bases to trimming and J lost 2 bases, with 11 bases between them.